This T cell receptor beta chain was sequenced for a study of CXCR3-negative and CXCR3-positive naive CD8 T cells. Across the whole study: Each library held about 1.5 +/- 0.3 million TRB reads, 120 million to 150 million in total. Notes on the study in general: TRBV-TRBJ usage matched between naive CXCR3-negative and CXCR3-positive cells but not between memory cells. Surface CD5 matched across naive subsets, and TRB CDR3 properties served to infer TCR strength. CXCR3-expressing naive cells carried TRB CDR3s more hydrophobic than those of CXCR3-negative naive cells.

A remark on this clonotype: The antigen is not known.

CDR3 length equals 15 residues. In germline, CDR1 is MDHEN, CDR2 SYDVKM. Each TRB cDNA library was prepared by 5' RACE (with UMI labels). TCRdb reanalyzed the 5' RACE reads, giving one entry per CDR3 protein sequence and no DNA. In all, the sample yields 70,000 to 95,000 distinct CDR3 sequences. Sequences were obtained from naive CXCR3- CD8+ T cells from blood. Subset in this sample: CD45RO-CCR7+CD27+CD95- naive CD8+ T cells lacking CXCR3 (TNR3-). The clonotype originates from a human donor in good health. Some clones in this sample may be carry-over from other donors' samples. The rearrangement joins TRBV28 to TRBJ2-3; without DNA, the TCRdb call of TRBD1 cannot be checked. The CDR3 loop reads CASSSRGSFADTQYF.